This entry lists 11 T cell receptor beta chains sequenced from one sample in a study of T cells expressing NK-cell markers. TCRdb reprocessed the 5' RACE reads; each CDR3 protein has one entry and no DNA is given. Reported are some 300,000 distinct CDR3 sequences; the ten largest clones contain about 0.39%. The sequencing sample was made of blood T cells: a sorted CD56 or NKG2C T cell subset, CD4+ or CD8+ T cells, or bulk PBMC T cells (not recorded which). The receptors here all came from a man aged 18 to 29 in good health.

The V gene is TRBV20-1, the J gene TRBJ2-5. Per the germline V gene, CDR1 is DFQATT and CDR2 is SNEGSKA (reference sequence). The CDR3 consists of 13 residues. The CDR3 is CSAKADGQETQYF.

The chain has TRBV20-1 and TRBJ2-1; without DNA, the TCRdb call of TRBD1 cannot be checked. The CDR3 extends over 13 amino acids. Germline-derived CDR1 and CDR2 are DFQATT and SNEGSKA (reference sequence). The CDR3 spells CSARGRGGNEQFF.

The chain uses TRBV12-3 or TRBV12-4 and TRBJ1-5. There are 16 residues in the CDR3. This CDR3 is CASSLEVGGYNQPQHF.

The gene calls are TRBV4-2 and TRBJ2-1; TCRdb picks TRBD2, but there is no DNA to check that call. This CDR3 region has 18 residues. Looked up from germline, CDR1 is LGHNA and CDR2 is YNFKEQ. CDR3 residues: CASSQMTSGGVLGYEQFF.

The chain has TRBV18 and TRBJ2-5. The germline CDR1 and CDR2 sequences are KGHSH and LQKENI. The CDR3 sequence is 13 residues long. Here the CDR3 reads CASSPKPQETQYF.

V usage is TRBV20-1 and J usage is TRBJ2-1; TCRdb selects TRBD2, and the lack of DNA leaves this call unchecked. The CDR3 has 14 residues. The germline CDR1 and CDR2 sequences are DFQATT and SNEGSKA (reference sequence). CDR3 amino acids: CSAGSGNPGDEQFF.

This CDR3 is CASSGGSNNEQFF. This rearrangement joins TRBV18 to TRBJ2-1; TCRdb lists TRBD2, though no DNA is available to test this call. Germline lookup yields CDR1 KGHSH and CDR2 LQKENI. This CDR3 spans 13 amino acids.

The V call is TRBV10-3, the J call TRBJ2-1; TCRdb lists TRBD2, though no DNA is available to test this call. The CDR3 consists of 14 residues. CDR1 ENHRY and CDR2 SYGVKD come from the germline V gene. The chain's CDR3 is CAISETSGYNEQFF.

The CDR3 loop is CSVVSRLSGNTIYF. The gene calls are TRBV29-1 and TRBJ1-3. Germline assignment: CDR1 SQVTM and CDR2 ANQGSEA. The CDR3 consists of 14 residues.

The chain combines TRBV5-1 with TRBJ2-7; there is no DNA to check the TCRdb D call of TRBD2. CDR1 is SGHRS, CDR2 YFSETQ, per germline. The CDR3 is 15 residues long. The CDR3 protein is CASSVTSGNIGEQYF. Full variable domain (remainder filled in from reference TRBV5-1 and TRBJ2-7): KAGVTQTPRYLIKTRGQQVTLSCSPISGHRSVSWYQQTPGQGLQFLFEYFSETQRNKGNFPGRFSGRQFSNSRSEMNVSTLELGDSALYLCASSVTSGNIGEQYFGPGTRLTVT.

The genes are TRBV11-2 and TRBJ2-1; the TCRdb call, TRBD2, lacks DNA for checking. Germline values: CDR1 SGHAT, CDR2 FQNNGV. The CDR3 spans 16 residues. The chain's CDR3 is CASSPPWVAGGNEQFF. The variable domain in full, completed from reference TRBV11-2 and TRBJ2-1, reads EAGVAQSPRYKIIEKRQSVAFWCNPISGHATLYWYQQILGQGPKLLIQFQNNGVVDDSQLPKDRFSAERLKGVDSTLKIQPAKLEDSAVYLCASSPPWVAGGNEQFFGPGTRLTVL.